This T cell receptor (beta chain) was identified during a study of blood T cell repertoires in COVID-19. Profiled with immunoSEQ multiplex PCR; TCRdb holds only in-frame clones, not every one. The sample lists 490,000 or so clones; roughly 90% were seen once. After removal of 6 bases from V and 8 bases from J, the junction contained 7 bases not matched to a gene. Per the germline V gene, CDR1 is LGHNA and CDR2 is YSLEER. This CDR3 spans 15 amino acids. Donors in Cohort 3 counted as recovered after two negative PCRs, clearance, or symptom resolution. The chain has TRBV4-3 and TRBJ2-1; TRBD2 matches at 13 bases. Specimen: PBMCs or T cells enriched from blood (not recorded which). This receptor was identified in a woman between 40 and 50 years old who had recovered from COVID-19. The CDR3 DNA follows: TGCGCCAGCAGTCCCGGGACTAGCGGGATATATGAGCAGTTCTTC. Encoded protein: CASSPGTSGIYEQFF.